This record concerns one T cell receptor (beta chain) sequence. Its antigen is currently unknown. MiXCR was run by TCRdb on the PCR reads, yielding one entry per CDR3 protein. Of approximately 550,000 distinct CDR3 sequences detected, less than 30% appear once; the ten largest clones hold under 0.85%. These data originate in a study of molecular identifiers for immune sequencing clone quantification. Germline V gene data show CDR1 as SNHLY and CDR2 as FYNNEI. With 1 base removed from V and 0 bases from J, the gap between germline ends came to 10 bases. This CDR3 has 16 amino acids. CD8+CD4-CCR7+CD45RA+ cells were sorted as naive CD8 T cells. Study results and caveats: Clones carrying above 20 RNA copies accounted for over 99% of effector molecules, under 1% in naive cells. Investigators reportedly could detect spiked Jurkat TCR RNA from one cell among about a million naive cells.

The gene calls are TRBV2 and TRBJ2-4; no reliable D call. The sample was naive CD8+ T cells from blood, with Jurkat cell RNA spiked in. Subset of the sample: FACS-sorted CD8+CD4-CCR7+CD45RA+ naive T cells. The source of this sequence is a human donor in good health. Some libraries in this study had Jurkat cell RNA spiked in. CDR3: CASSEVSLQAKNIQYF. The CDR3 DNA sequence: TGTGCCAGCAGTGAAGTTTCCCTACAAGCCAAAAACATTCAGTACTTC.